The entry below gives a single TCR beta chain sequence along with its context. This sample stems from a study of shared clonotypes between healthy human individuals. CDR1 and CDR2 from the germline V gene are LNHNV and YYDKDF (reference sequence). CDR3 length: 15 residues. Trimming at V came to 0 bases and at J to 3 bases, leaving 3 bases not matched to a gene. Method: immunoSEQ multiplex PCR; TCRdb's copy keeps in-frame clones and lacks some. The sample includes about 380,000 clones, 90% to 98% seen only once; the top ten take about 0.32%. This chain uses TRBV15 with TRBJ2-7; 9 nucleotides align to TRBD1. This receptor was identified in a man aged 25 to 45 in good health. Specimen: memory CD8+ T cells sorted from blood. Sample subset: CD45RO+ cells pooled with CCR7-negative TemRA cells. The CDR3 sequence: CATSRETGGGYEQYF. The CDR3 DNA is TGTGCCACCAGCAGAGAAACAGGGGGCGGCTACGAGCAGTACTTC.